The following is a T cell receptor (beta chain) sequence with its context. Trimming removed 5 bases from V and 5 bases from J; junction bases left unmatched: 5. From germline, CDR1 is SEHNR and CDR2 FQNEAQ (reference sequence). CDR3 length: 15 residues. The sample comes from a study of shared clonotypes between healthy human individuals. Libraries were prepared by immunoSEQ multiplex PCR; TCRdb keeps only in-frame clonotypes and omits some of them. The table lists a few million clones, roughly nine tenths of them singletons. The receptor comes from a man younger than 35 in good health. The chain joins TRBV7-9 to TRBJ2-7; TRBD2 agrees at 14 bases. Sequencing used naive CD4+ T cells sorted from blood. Subset defined: CD45RA+ positively selected. CDR3 loop: CASSIGTSGSNEQYF. CDR3 sequence (DNA): TGTGCCAGCAGCATAGGGACTAGCGGGAGTAACGAGCAGTACTTC.